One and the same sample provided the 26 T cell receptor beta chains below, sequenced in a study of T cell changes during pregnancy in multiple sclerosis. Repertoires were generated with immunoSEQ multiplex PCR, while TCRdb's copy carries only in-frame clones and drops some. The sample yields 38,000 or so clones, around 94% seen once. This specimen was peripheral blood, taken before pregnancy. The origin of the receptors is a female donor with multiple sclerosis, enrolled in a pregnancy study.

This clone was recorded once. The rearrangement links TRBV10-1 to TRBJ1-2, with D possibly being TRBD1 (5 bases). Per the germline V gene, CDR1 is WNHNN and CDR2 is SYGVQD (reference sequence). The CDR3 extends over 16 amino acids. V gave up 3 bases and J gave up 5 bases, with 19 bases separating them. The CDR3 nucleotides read TGCGCCAGCAGTGAAGACCCGGGGACTACGCCTTATGGCTACACCTTC. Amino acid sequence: CASSEDPGTTPYGYTF.

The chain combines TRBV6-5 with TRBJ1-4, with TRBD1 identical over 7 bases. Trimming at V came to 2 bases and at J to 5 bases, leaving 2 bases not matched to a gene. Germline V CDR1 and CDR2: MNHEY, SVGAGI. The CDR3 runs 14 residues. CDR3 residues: CASSYMTGNEKLFF. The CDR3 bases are TGTGCCAGCAGTTACATGACAGGGAATGAAAAACTGTTTTTT.

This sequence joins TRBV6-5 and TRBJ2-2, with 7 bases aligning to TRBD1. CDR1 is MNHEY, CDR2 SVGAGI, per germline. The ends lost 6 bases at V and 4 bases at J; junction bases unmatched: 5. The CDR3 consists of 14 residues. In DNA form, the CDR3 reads TGTGCCAGCAGGCCCGACAGGGTCACCGGGGAGCTGTTTTTT. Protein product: CASRPDRVTGELFF.

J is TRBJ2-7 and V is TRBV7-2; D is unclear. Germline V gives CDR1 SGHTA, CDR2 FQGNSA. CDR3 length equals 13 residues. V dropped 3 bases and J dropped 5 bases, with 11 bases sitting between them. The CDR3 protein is CASSFKGTNEQYF. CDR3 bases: TGTGCCAGCAGCTTCAAAGGAACTAACGAGCAGTACTTC.

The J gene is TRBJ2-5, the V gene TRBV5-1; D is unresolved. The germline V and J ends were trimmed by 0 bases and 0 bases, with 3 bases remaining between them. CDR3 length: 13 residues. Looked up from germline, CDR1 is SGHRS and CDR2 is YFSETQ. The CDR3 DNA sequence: TGCGCCAGCAGCTTGGCGTACCAAGAGACCCAGTACTTC. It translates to CASSLAYQETQYF.

The CDR3 region has the DNA TGTGCCACGAGTCCTATGGGCAATCAGCCCCAGCATTTT. Translated, it gives CATSPMGNQPQHF. The chain couples TRBV19 to TRBJ1-5; D remains unclear. The V gene's germline CDR1 is LNHDA and CDR2 SQIVND (reference sequence). The CDR3 contains 13 residues. V was trimmed by 10 bases and J by 2 bases, leaving 12 bases between them.

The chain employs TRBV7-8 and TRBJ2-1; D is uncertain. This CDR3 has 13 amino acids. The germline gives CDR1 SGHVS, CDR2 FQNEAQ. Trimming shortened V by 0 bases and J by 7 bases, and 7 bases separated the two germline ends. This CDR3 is CASSLADGNEQFF. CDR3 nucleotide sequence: TGTGCCAGCAGCTTAGCAGACGGGAATGAGCAGTTCTTC.

CDR3: CAIRGRSNQPQHF. In nucleotides, the CDR3 is TGTGCCATCAGGGGCCGCAGCAATCAGCCCCAGCATTTT. This chain links TRBV10-3 with TRBJ1-5, with D unresolved. Looked up from germline, CDR1 is ENHRY and CDR2 is SYGVKD. The CDR3 runs to 13 residues. V shed 6 bases and J shed 1 base, with 7 bases lying between them.

The CDR3 DNA is TGTGCCAGCAGTCGGATAGCGGGAGAAGGACACAATGAGCAGTTCTTC. As protein: CASSRIAGEGHNEQFF. The gene calls are TRBV6-4 and TRBJ2-1; the match to TRBD2 covers 9 bases. The V gene's germline CDR1 is MRHNA and CDR2 SNTAGT. V lost 5 bases and J lost 5; bases outside the gene matches: 10. This CDR3 region has 16 residues.

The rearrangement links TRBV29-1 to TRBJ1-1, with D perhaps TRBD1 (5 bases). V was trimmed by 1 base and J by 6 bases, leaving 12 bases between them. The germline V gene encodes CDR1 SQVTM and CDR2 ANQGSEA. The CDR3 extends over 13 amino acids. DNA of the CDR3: TGCAGCGTTGAAGCGGGGGGGTACCCTGAAGCTTTCTTT. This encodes CSVEAGGYPEAFF.

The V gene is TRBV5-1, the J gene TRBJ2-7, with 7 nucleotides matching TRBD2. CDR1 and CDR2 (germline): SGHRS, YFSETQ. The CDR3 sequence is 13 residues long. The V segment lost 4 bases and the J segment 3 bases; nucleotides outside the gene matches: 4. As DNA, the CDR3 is TGCGCCAGCAGCCCCGGACTAGGCTACGAGCAGTACTTC. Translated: CASSPGLGYEQYF.

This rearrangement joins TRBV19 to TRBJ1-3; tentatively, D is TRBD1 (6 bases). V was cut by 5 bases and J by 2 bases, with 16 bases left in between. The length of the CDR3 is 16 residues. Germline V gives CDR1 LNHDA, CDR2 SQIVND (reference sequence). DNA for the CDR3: TGTGCCAGTAGTCGGAACACAGGGTCCGCTGGAAACACCATATATTTT. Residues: CASSRNTGSAGNTIYF.

The CDR3 DNA reads TGTGCCAGCAGCCAAGACTTGCTGCGGACCGGGGAGCTGTTTTTT. It is translated as CASSQDLLRTGELFF. V usage is TRBV4-2 and J usage is TRBJ2-2, with D unclear. The CDR3 spans 15 residues. Germline-derived CDR1 and CDR2 are LGHNA and YNFKEQ. V was trimmed by 0 bases and J by 5 bases, leaving 10 bases between them.

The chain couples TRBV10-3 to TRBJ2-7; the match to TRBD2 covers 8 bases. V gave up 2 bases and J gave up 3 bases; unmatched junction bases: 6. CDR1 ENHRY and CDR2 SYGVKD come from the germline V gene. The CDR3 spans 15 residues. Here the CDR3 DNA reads TGTGCCATCAGTGAGGGGAGCGGGAGTGTCTACGAGCAGTACTTC. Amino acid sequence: CAISEGSGSVYEQYF.

The CDR3 loop is CASRRTGAFNEKLFF. CDR3 nucleotide sequence: TGTGCCAGCAGAAGGACAGGGGCCTTTAATGAAAAACTGTTTTTT. This rearrangement joins TRBV2 to TRBJ1-4; 9 nucleotides align to TRBD1. Germline values: CDR1 SNHLY, CDR2 FYNNEI. The CDR3 totals 15 residues. V lost 6 bases and J lost 4; bases outside the gene matches: 6.

The CDR3 DNA sequence: TGCGCCAGCAGCCTCCTATTAGCGGGAGATTTTCCCTACGAGCAGTACTTC. It is translated as CASSLLLAGDFPYEQYF. This chain links TRBV4-1 with TRBJ2-7; 9 bases match TRBD2. J was trimmed by 2 bases and V by 4 bases; bases with no gene match: 12. Germline CDR1 reads MGHRA; CDR2 reads YSYEKL. This CDR3 has 17 residues.

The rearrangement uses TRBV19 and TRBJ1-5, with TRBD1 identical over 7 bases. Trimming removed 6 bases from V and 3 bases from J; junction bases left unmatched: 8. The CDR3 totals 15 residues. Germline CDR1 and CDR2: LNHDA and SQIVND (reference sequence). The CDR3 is CASSEKTGFNQPQHF. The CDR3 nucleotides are TGTGCCAGTAGCGAAAAGACAGGGTTCAATCAGCCCCAGCATTTT.

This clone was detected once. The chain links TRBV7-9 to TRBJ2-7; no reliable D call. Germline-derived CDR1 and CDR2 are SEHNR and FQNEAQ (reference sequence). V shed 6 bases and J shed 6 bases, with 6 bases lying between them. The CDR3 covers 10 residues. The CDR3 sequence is CASRLSEQYF. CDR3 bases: TGTGCCAGCAGGCTCAGCGAGCAGTACTTC.

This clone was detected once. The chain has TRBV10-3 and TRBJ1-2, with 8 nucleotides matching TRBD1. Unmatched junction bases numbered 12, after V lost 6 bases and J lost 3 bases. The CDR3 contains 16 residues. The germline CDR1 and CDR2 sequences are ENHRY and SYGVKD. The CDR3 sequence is CAIRAYGQGPDYGYTF. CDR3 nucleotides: TGTGCCATCAGGGCCTACGGACAGGGACCTGACTATGGCTACACCTTC.

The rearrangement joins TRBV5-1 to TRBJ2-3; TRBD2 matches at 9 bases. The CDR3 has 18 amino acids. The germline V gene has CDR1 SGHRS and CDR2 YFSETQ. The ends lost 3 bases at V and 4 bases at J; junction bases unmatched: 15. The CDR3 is CASSYLSNSGSGADTQYF. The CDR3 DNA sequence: TGCGCCAGCAGCTACCTTAGCAATAGCGGGAGCGGGGCAGATACGCAGTATTTT.

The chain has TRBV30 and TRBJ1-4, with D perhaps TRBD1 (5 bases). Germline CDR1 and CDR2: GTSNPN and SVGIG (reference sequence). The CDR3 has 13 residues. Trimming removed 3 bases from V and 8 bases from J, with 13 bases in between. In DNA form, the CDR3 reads TGTGCCTGGAGGGAGCAGGGCCTCGAAAAACTGTTTTTT. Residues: CAWREQGLEKLFF. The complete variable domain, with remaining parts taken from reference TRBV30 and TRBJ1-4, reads SQTIHQWPATLVQPVGSPLSLECTVEGTSNPNLYWYRQAAGRGLQLLFYSVGIGQISSEVPQNLSASRPQDRQFILSSKKLLLSDSGFYLCAWREQGLEKLFFGSGTQLSVL.

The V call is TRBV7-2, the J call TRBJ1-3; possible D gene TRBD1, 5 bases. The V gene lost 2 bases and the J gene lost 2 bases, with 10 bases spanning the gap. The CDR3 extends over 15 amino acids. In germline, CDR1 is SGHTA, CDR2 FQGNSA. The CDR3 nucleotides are TGTGCCAGCAGCTTACAGGGCCTTCCTGGAAACACCATATATTTT. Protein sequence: CASSLQGLPGNTIYF.

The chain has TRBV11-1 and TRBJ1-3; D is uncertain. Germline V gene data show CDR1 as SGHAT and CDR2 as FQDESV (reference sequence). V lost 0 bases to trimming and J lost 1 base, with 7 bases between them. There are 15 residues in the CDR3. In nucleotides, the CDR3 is TGTGCCAGCAGCTTAGCCTTCCAGTCTGGAAACACCATATATTTT. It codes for CASSLAFQSGNTIYF.

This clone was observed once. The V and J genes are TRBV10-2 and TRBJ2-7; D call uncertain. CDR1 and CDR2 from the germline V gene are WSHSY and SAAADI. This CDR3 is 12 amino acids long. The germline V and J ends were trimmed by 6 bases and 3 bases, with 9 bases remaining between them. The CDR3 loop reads CASSPTLYEQYF. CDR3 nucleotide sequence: TGCGCCAGCAGCCCGACACTCTACGAGCAGTACTTC.

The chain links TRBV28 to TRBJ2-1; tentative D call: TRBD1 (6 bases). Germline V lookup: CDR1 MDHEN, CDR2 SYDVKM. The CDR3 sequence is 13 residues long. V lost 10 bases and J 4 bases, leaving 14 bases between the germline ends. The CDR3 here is CATADRLYNEQFF. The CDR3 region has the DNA TGTGCCACCGCGGACAGATTATACAATGAGCAGTTCTTC.

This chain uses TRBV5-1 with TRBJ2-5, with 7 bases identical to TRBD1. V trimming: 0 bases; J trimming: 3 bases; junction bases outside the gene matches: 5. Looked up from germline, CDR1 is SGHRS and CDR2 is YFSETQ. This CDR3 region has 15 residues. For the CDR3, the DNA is TGCGCCAGCAGCTTGGCCGGGACAGAAGAAGAGACCCAGTACTTC. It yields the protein CASSLAGTEEETQYF.